This passage covers 21 T cell receptor beta chains from one sample sequenced in a study of shared clonotypes between healthy human individuals. The protocol was immunoSEQ multiplex PCR, while the TCRdb copy is restricted to in-frame clones and leaves out a portion. Here the sample spans more than 1 million clones, 75% to 85% being singletons. Sequenced input: memory CD4+ T cells from PBMCs. Subset of the sample: CD45RA-negative fraction. The receptors come from a man younger than 35 in good health. Some clones in this sample may be carry-over from other donors' samples.

This clone was found a few times. This sequence joins TRBV6-4 and TRBJ2-7; weak D call: TRBD2 (6 bases). The CDR3 runs 13 residues. Trimming took off 9 bases at V and 4 bases at J, with 16 bases between the two ends. CDR1 is MRHNA, CDR2 SNTAGT, per germline. The DNA for the CDR3 is TGTGCCAGAGGGGAGGAGCGGTGGTACGAGCAGTACTTC. Translation gives CARGEERWYEQYF.

The CDR3 DNA reads as TGTGCCAGCAGTAGCCCGCCGGTTGAGGGGCAGTTCTTC. Translating it yields CASSSPPVEGQFF. The V call is TRBV28, the J call TRBJ2-1; TRBD2 is a possible D gene (5 bases). The V gene lost 5 bases and the J gene lost 12 bases, with 17 bases spanning the gap. Germline V CDR1 and CDR2: MDHEN, SYDVKM. The CDR3 length is 13 residues.

The rearrangement joins TRBV7-2 to TRBJ2-5; D call uncertain. The V gene lost 2 bases and the J gene lost 5 bases, with 9 bases spanning the gap. In germline, CDR1 is SGHTA, CDR2 FQGNSA. The CDR3 loop spans 13 amino acids. Here the CDR3 DNA reads TGTGCCAGCAGCTTAAGCCAGGTGGAGACCCAGTACTTC. Its translation is CASSLSQVETQYF.

The genes are TRBV14 and TRBJ2-6; D is possibly TRBD1 (5 bases). V was trimmed by 4 bases and J by 0 bases, leaving 16 bases between them. The CDR3 consists of 18 residues. Germline assignment: CDR1 SGHDN and CDR2 FVKESK. The CDR3 loop reads CASSPLQGASSGANVLTF. DNA for the CDR3: TGTGCCAGCAGCCCGTTACAAGGGGCCAGCTCTGGGGCCAACGTCCTGACTTTC.

The V and J genes are TRBV7-9 and TRBJ1-1, with D hard to call. Germline V gene sequence: CDR1 SEHNR, CDR2 FQNEAQ (reference sequence). The CDR3 spans 15 residues. V was clipped by 1 base and J by 1 base, with 10 bases between them. Written as DNA, the CDR3 is TGTGCCAGCAGCTTAGGTGGGGTGTCGAACACTGAAGCTTTCTTT. It is translated as CASSLGGVSNTEAFF.

This clone was detected once. The chain couples TRBV5-1 to TRBJ1-2; no reliable D call. Germline V gene lookup returns CDR1 SGHRS and CDR2 YFSETQ. This CDR3 has 13 residues. The germline V and J ends were trimmed by 0 bases and 7 bases, with 10 bases remaining between them. The CDR3 coding sequence is TGCGCCAGCAGCTTGGAAGCACGTCGTGGCTACACCTTC. Translation: CASSLEARRGYTF.

This clone was seen only a few times. The rearrangement uses TRBV10-2 and TRBJ2-2, with 9 bases fitting TRBD2. The germline V gene encodes CDR1 WSHSY and CDR2 SAAADI. The V and J ends lost 8 bases and 4 bases, in that order; junction bases with no gene match: 8. This CDR3 contains 15 residues. The CDR3 here is CASQLAGFATGELFF. The DNA for the CDR3 is TGCGCCAGCCAACTAGCGGGCTTTGCCACCGGGGAGCTGTTTTTT.

This chain's CDR3 is CASSELGQGPGELFF. CDR3 nucleotides: TGTGCCAGCAGTGAGTTAGGACAGGGCCCCGGGGAGCTGTTTTTT. The V gene is TRBV2, the J gene TRBJ2-2; TRBD1 agrees at 8 bases. The V gene end was trimmed by 3 bases and the J gene end by 6 bases; junction bases not matched to a gene: 6. There are 15 residues in the CDR3. Looked up from germline, CDR1 is SNHLY and CDR2 is FYNNEI.

A single count supports this clone. The chain carries TRBV9 and TRBJ2-5; D may correspond to TRBD1 or TRBD2 (5 bases each). V lost 0 bases to trimming and J lost 5 bases, with 14 bases between them. This CDR3 is 15 amino acids long. Germline assignment: CDR1 SGDLS and CDR2 YYNGEE. CDR3 DNA sequence: TGTGCCAGCAGCGTAGCTGGGGGTAGAGGCGAGACCCAGTACTTC. Its protein product is CASSVAGGRGETQYF.

The CDR3: CASSFTGQGYGDHGYTF. The CDR3 coding sequence is TGCGCCAGCAGCTTTACGGGACAGGGGTATGGGGACCATGGCTACACCTTC. V is TRBV5-1 and J is TRBJ1-2; 10 nucleotides line up with TRBD1. The CDR3 has 17 residues. After removal of 2 bases from V and 6 bases from J, the junction contained 13 bases not matched to a gene. Germline CDR1 reads SGHRS; CDR2 reads YFSETQ. The whole variable domain, remainder taken from reference TRBV5-1 and TRBJ1-2, is KAGVTQTPRYLIKTRGQQVTLSCSPISGHRSVSWYQQTPGQGLQFLFEYFSETQRNKGNFPGRFSGRQFSNSRSEMNVSTLELGDSALYLCASSFTGQGYGDHGYTFGSGTRLTVV.

The chain uses TRBV28 and TRBJ2-5, with D perhaps matching TRBD2 (5 bases). Germline V lookup: CDR1 MDHEN, CDR2 SYDVKM. The CDR3 is 13 amino acids. Trimming removed 2 bases at V and 5 bases at J, with 9 bases between. CDR3: CASSLEGGETQYF. For the CDR3, the DNA is TGTGCCAGCAGTTTAGAGGGCGGGGAGACCCAGTACTTC. Complete variable domain (other parts from reference TRBV28 and TRBJ2-5): DVKVTQSSRYLVKRTGEKVFLECVQDMDHENMFWYRQDPGLGLRLIYFSYDVKMKEKGDIPEGYSVSREKKERFSLILESASTNQTSMYLCASSLEGGETQYFGPGTRLLVL.

The chain carries TRBV6-1 and TRBJ1-2; 9 nucleotides agree with TRBD1. This CDR3 is 13 amino acids long. Germline assignment: CDR1 MNHNS and CDR2 SASEGT. V shed 9 bases and J 4 bases; nucleotides not matched to a gene: 6. CDR3 sequence: CASGTGLGYGYTF. The DNA of the CDR3 is TGTGCCAGTGGGACAGGGTTGGGCTATGGCTACACCTTC.

At least ten counts were recorded for this clone. This chain links TRBV29-1 with TRBJ2-3, with TRBD2 as a possible D gene (5 bases). The CDR3 covers 12 residues. The germline V gene encodes CDR1 SQVTM and CDR2 ANQGSEA. The CDR3 DNA sequence: TGCAGGGTCCGGGGTGAGGGAGATACGCAGTATTTT. This sequence encodes CRVRGEGDTQYF.

The chain links TRBV19 to TRBJ2-4; D uncertain. Looked up from germline, CDR1 is LNHDA and CDR2 is SQIVND (reference sequence). This CDR3 comprises 17 residues. Trimming stripped 0 bases from V and 0 bases from J, with 12 bases between. The CDR3 sequence is CASSIDPPWVAKNIQYF. Here the CDR3 DNA reads TGTGCCAGTAGTATAGACCCGCCCTGGGTAGCCAAAAACATTCAGTACTTC.

The V and J genes are TRBV18 and TRBJ1-1, with D possibly matching TRBD1 (6 bases). This CDR3 comprises 15 residues. Between the trimmed V and J ends, which lost 3 bases and 2 bases, there was a span of 13 bases. The V gene's germline CDR1 is KGHSH and CDR2 LQKENI. The DNA of the CDR3 is TGTGCCAGCTCACCGGCTAAAGGGACAAACACTGAAGCTTTCTTT. Translated, it gives CASSPAKGTNTEAFF. Together with reference TRBV18 and TRBJ1-1, the CDR3 gives the full variable domain: NAGVMQNPRHLVRRRGQEARLRCSPMKGHSHVYWYRQLPEEGLKFMVYLQKENIIDESGMPKERFSAEFPKEGPSILRIQQVVRGDSAAYFCASSPAKGTNTEAFFGQGTRLTVV.

The chain recombines TRBV5-1 with TRBJ2-3; 9 nucleotides match TRBD2. The CDR3 runs to 18 residues. Germline V lookup: CDR1 SGHRS, CDR2 YFSETQ. The V segment lost 4 bases and the J segment 5 bases; nucleotides outside the gene matches: 17. Here the CDR3 reads CASSQGGTSINGEDTQYF. In nucleotides, the CDR3 is TGCGCCAGCAGCCAAGGGGGGACTAGCATAAATGGGGAAGATACGCAGTATTTT.

The chain is built from TRBV28 and TRBJ2-7, with TRBD1 identical over 8 bases. The germline V gene encodes CDR1 MDHEN and CDR2 SYDVKM. This CDR3 spans 17 amino acids. The trim removed 8 bases at V and 0 bases at J, leaving 15 bases unmatched. CDR3 in DNA: TGTGCCAGCCACGACAAAATGGGACAGGCATACTCCTACGAGCAGTACTTC. This translates into CASHDKMGQAYSYEQYF.

Regarding this clone: The junction departs from germline at one end; a sequencing error may be responsible. The J gene is TRBJ2-3, the V gene TRBV6-6; TRBD2 matches 7 bases. This CDR3 comprises 11 residues. The V gene's germline CDR1 is MNHNY and CDR2 SVGAGI (reference sequence). In DNA form, the CDR3 reads TGTGCCAGCAGTTCCGGGACTACCTCTAATTTT. Translated, it gives CASSSGTTSNF.

This clone was counted once. The V gene is TRBV5-1, the J gene TRBJ2-1, with a tentative D call TRBD2 (6 bases). Germline loops: CDR1 SGHRS, CDR2 YFSETQ. The CDR3 runs 17 residues. Trimming cost V 0 bases and J 0 bases, with 13 bases left between them. Written as DNA, the CDR3 is TGCGCCAGCAGCTTGGATCTAGCGTTCGCCTCCTACAATGAGCAGTTCTTC. Translating gives CASSLDLAFASYNEQFF.

The genes are TRBV27 and TRBJ2-1; 10 nucleotides line up with TRBD2. The ends lost 7 bases at V and 4 bases at J; junction bases unmatched: 4. Germline V gives CDR1 MNHEY, CDR2 SMNVEV (reference sequence). The CDR3 is made up of 14 amino acids. The CDR3 protein is CASTRTSGYNEQFF. CDR3 sequence (DNA): TGTGCCAGCACCCGGACTAGCGGATACAATGAGCAGTTCTTC.

This clone was seen just once. The genes are TRBV2 and TRBJ1-2; 8 bases are a match to TRBD1. Trimming cost V 5 bases and J 2 bases; bases outside gene matches: 7. Germline V gene data show CDR1 as SNHLY and CDR2 as FYNNEI. The CDR3 has 15 residues. CDR3 protein: CASSKDRGHNYGYTF. DNA of the CDR3: TGTGCCAGCAGTAAAGACAGGGGACACAACTATGGCTACACCTTC. Full variable domain (rest looked up from reference TRBV2 and TRBJ1-2): EPEVTQTPSHQVTQMGQEVILRCVPISNHLYFYWYRQILGQKVEFLVSFYNNEISEKSEIFDDQFSVERPDGSNFTLKIRSTKLEDSAMYFCASSKDRGHNYGYTFGSGTRLTVV.